The source of this T cell receptor (beta chain) is a study of shared clonotypes between healthy human individuals. General observations from the study: Since donors were few, the genetic and exposure-history diversity represented was limited.

Here immunoSEQ multiplex PCR was the method, and the copy in TCRdb shows in-frame clones only, minus some. This repertoire shows 550,000 to 850,000 clones, 55% to 80% found once; its top ten account for under 2%. About this clone: Its specificity is unknown.

The CDR3 is made up of 15 amino acids. Germline loops: CDR1 SGHRS, CDR2 YFSETQ. Trimming stripped 2 bases from V and 1 base from J, with 13 bases between. The receptor comes from a woman aged 25 to 39 in good health. Input material: memory CD4+ T cells sorted from blood. Sample subset: CD45RA-negative fraction. The V and J genes are TRBV5-1 and TRBJ2-7, with D tentatively TRBD1 or TRBD2 (6 bases each). The CDR3 sequence: CASSFRQAGSYEQYF. CDR3 in DNA: TGCGCCAGCAGCTTTAGACAGGCGGGGTCCTACGAGCAGTACTTC.